Detailed here is one T cell receptor (beta chain). The antigen it binds to is not known. Per-nucleotide qualities are absent, and no much larger clonotype sits a single base away. The data were taken from a study of blood T cell repertoires in COVID-19 (TCRdb year 2020). Concerning the study at large: Collaborator samples came from the United States, Italy and Spain and covered acute and convalescent phases of COVID-19. The prospective study material was composed of cDNA or gDNA derived from T cells, B-cell-depleted T cells, or PBMCs. Deeply sampled blood TCRbeta repertoires from subjects exposed to, actively infected with, or recovered from COVID-19 were included in the dataset. The repertoires were released in a freely available public database intended as a resource for research on the immune response to SARS-CoV-2. Samples were obtained from the ongoing ImmuneRACE study (first 160 participants) and from approximately 1,200 subjects provided by 6 global collaborators. A de-identified subject ID, COVID-19 status, age in years and sex were almost always included in the sample metadata. Where available, HLA class I and class II types were obtained from metadata supplied by the sample provider rather than from assay-based typing.

What the research found in general, with its limitations: How much clinical and demographic metadata was included differed by source and by participant, and the metadata was provided uncurated.

Here V drops 5 bases and J drops 5 bases, and the junction holds 5 bases not matched to any gene. Measured from the cysteine to the phenylalanine, the CDR3 is 14 residues long. The read is trimmed to its CDR3 DNA, 42 bases read in frame from base 1. CDR1 and CDR2 are drawn from the germline V gene: ENHRY, SYGVKD. The immunoSEQ Assay, a bias-controlled multiplex PCR, was used to amplify TCRbeta CDR3 regions from genomic DNA. On the authors' methods: The number of nucleated cells in each sample was estimated from the amplification of reference gene primers within the assay. Sequence reads were collapsed and filtered to measure the absolute abundance of every unique TCRbeta CDR3 rearrangement. For each sample, productive Simpson clonality was calculated as the square root of Simpson's diversity index across productive rearrangements. Held by TCRdb, this immuneACCESS table contains in-frame sequences only and omits some clones. Under half of the omission traces to an unresolved V gene where checked; the cause of the rest is unknown. V and J calls and clone size come straight from that table; D and trimming were deduced from the DNA. Recorded for this sample are about 240,000 clones; approximately 84% of them occurred a single time. The ten largest clones take up more than 2.5% of the sample.

Another Seattle source contributed samples from volunteer blood donors who had recovered from COVID-19. The collaborating institutions used their own protocols to collect whole blood in K2EDTA tubes. Collaborator samples were shipped for TCRbeta analysis as frozen whole blood, isolated PBMCs, or DNA extracted from either sample type. The chain joins TRBV10-3 to TRBJ2-5, and TRBD1 matches 10 of the central bases. The receptor's source is a woman aged 25 to 45 who had recovered from COVID-19. Material for sequencing was peripheral blood. CDR3 loop: CAISPGQGLETQYF. The sequence in DNA is TGTGCCATCAGTCCGGGACAGGGGTTGGAGACCCAGTACTTC.